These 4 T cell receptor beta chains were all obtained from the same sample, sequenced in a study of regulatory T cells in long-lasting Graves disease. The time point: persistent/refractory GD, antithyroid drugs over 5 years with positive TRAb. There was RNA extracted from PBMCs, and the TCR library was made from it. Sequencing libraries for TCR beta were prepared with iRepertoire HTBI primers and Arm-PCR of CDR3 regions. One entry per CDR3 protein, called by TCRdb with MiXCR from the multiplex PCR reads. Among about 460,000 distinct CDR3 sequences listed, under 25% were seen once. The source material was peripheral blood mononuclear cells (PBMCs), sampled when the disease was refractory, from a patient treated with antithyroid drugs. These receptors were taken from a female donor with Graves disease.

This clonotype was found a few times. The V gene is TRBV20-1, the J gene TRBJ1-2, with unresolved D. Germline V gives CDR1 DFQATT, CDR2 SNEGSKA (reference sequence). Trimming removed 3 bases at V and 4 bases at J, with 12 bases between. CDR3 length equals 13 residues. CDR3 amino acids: CSASSKGRYGYTF. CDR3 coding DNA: TGCAGTGCTAGTTCTAAGGGCCGCTATGGCTACACCTTC.

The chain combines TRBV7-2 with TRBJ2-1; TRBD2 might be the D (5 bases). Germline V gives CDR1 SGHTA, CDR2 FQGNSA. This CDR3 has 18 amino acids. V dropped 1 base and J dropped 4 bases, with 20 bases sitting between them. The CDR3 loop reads CASSLGPYESEGYNEQFF. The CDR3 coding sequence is TGTGCCAGCAGCTTAGGTCCGTATGAGAGTGAGGGTTACAATGAGCAGTTCTTC.

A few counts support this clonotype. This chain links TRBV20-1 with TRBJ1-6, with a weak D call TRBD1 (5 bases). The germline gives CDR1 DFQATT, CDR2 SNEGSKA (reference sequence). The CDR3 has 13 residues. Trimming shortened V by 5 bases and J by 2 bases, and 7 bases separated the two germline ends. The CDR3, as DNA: TGCAGTGCTTGGGGGACCTATAATTCACCCCTCCACTTT. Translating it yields CSAWGTYNSPLHF.

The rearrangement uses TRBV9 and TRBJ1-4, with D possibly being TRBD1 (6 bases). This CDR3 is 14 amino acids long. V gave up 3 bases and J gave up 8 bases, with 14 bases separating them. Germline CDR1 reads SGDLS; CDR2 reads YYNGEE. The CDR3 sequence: CASSGKNQGEKLFF. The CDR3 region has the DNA TGTGCCAGCAGCGGAAAGAACCAGGGGGAAAAACTGTTTTTT.